The source of this TCR beta chain is a study of T cell responses to AZD1222 COVID-19 vaccine. Comments on this clone: Its target is unknown.

In germline, CDR1 is KGHSH, CDR2 LQKENI. V dropped 5 bases and J dropped 2 bases, with 14 bases sitting between them. There are 15 residues in the CDR3. Study-level results: Repertoires were sampled only after the peak T cell response. Vaccination with two AZD1222 doses was followed by a rise in Spike-specific TCR breadth and depth.

The method was immunoSEQ multiplex PCR; TCRdb's version includes in-frame clones alone and lacks a portion of them. The table has around 80,000 clones, approximately 83% seen once. Analyses pooled second doses at about 4 or about 12 weeks. The starting material was peripheral blood, obtained 28 days after the second AZD1222 dose. The chain is built from TRBV18 and TRBJ2-3, with D possibly matching TRBD1 (5 bases). The source is an adult who received the AZD1222 COVID-19 vaccine. The CDR3 DNA reads as TGTGCCAGCTCATATTTGCAGGGCTCCACAGATACGCAGTATTTT. Protein product: CASSYLQGSTDTQYF. Drawing the rest from reference TRBV18 and TRBJ2-3, the complete variable domain is NAGVMQNPRHLVRRRGQEARLRCSPMKGHSHVYWYRQLPEEGLKFMVYLQKENIIDESGMPKERFSAEFPKEGPSILRIQQVVRGDSAAYFCASSYLQGSTDTQYFGPGTRLTVL.